The 15 T cell receptor beta chains given below trace back to one sample, sequenced in a study of OX40 agonist ivuxolimab in advanced cancers. Assay used: immunoSEQ multiplex PCR; TCRdb lists only in-frame clones, some missing. Of around 62,000 clones in the sample, roughly nine tenths were seen once. Material: CD4+ or CD8+ T cells sorted from blood, obtained in a trial of the OX40 agonist ivuxolimab. The receptors come from an adult with an advanced solid tumor such as melanoma, head and neck, liver or kidney cancer.

The chain is built from TRBV19 and TRBJ1-1, with a possible D match to TRBD1 (5 bases). V was shortened by 5 bases and J by 0 bases, with 10 bases between the two germline ends. CDR1 and CDR2 (germline): LNHDA, SQIVND (reference sequence). This CDR3 is 14 amino acids long. CDR3 sequence: CASSVGRMNTEAFF. CDR3 nucleotide sequence: TGTGCCAGTAGTGTGGGACGGATGAACACTGAAGCTTTCTTT.

As to this clone: The same CDR3 arises from other DNA sequences in this sample as well. The chain recombines TRBV18 with TRBJ1-1, with D unresolved. V lost 6 bases and J lost 0, with 8 bases in between. The CDR3 spans 13 residues. The germline V gene has CDR1 KGHSH and CDR2 LQKENI. The CDR3 spells CASSGQMNTEAFF. Here the CDR3 DNA reads TGTGCCAGCTCGGGTCAGATGAACACTGAAGCTTTCTTT.

The chain recombines TRBV9 with TRBJ2-1, with 11 bases identical to TRBD1. The CDR3 runs to 15 residues. V dropped 2 bases and J dropped 6; count of bases not matched to a gene: 4. Germline loops: CDR1 SGDLS, CDR2 YYNGEE. The CDR3 DNA sequence: TGTGCCAGCAGCGTTGGACAGGGGGCCTTCAATGAGCAGTTCTTC. This codes for CASSVGQGAFNEQFF. Combining the CDR3 with reference TRBV9 and TRBJ2-1 gives the whole variable domain DSGVTQTPKHLITATGQRVTLRCSPRSGDLSVYWYQQSLDQGLQFLIQYYNGEERAKGNILERFSAQQFPDLHSELNLSSLELGDSALYFCASSVGQGAFNEQFFGPGTRLTVL.

The chain uses TRBV5-5 and TRBJ2-3; D is perhaps TRBD1 or TRBD2 (5 bases each). V gave up 0 bases and J gave up 2 bases, with 13 bases separating them. The CDR3 runs to 16 residues. Germline V lookup: CDR1 SGHKS, CDR2 YYEKEE (reference sequence). CDR3 sequence: CASSLDFGTFTDTQYF. The DNA of the CDR3 is TGTGCCAGCAGCTTGGATTTCGGGACCTTCACAGATACGCAGTATTTT.

The chain is built from TRBV18 and TRBJ2-1, with 7 bases that match TRBD2. The germline V gene has CDR1 KGHSH and CDR2 LQKENI. V shed 6 bases, J shed 12 bases, and the junction held 17 bases outside the gene matches. The CDR3 loop spans 15 amino acids. The CDR3, as DNA: TGTGCCAGCTCTCCTCCCTCGGGGGGAGTTAGATTGCAGTTCTTC. Protein product: CASSPPSGGVRLQFF.

The V gene is TRBV27, the J gene TRBJ2-7; D might be TRBD2 (6 bases). The V gene lost 6 bases and the J gene lost 0 bases, with 21 bases spanning the gap. Looked up from germline, CDR1 is MNHEY and CDR2 is SMNVEV (reference sequence). The length of the CDR3 is 17 residues. The CDR3 DNA follows: TGTGCCAGCAGCCATTACCGCTCGGGACTCAGCTCCTACGAGCAGTACTTC. Translated, it gives CASSHYRSGLSSYEQYF.

The chain has TRBV4-2 and TRBJ2-1; D call uncertain. The CDR3 is 13 amino acids. With 0 bases removed from V and 13 bases from J, the gap between germline ends came to 13 bases. Germline V gives CDR1 LGHNA, CDR2 YNFKEQ. CDR3 sequence (DNA): TGTGCCAGCAGCCAAGATGGGTCCGTACACCAGTTCTTC. Amino acid sequence: CASSQDGSVHQFF.

The chain uses TRBV7-2 and TRBJ2-1, with 12 bases aligning to TRBD2. Trimming cost V 5 bases and J 5 bases; bases outside gene matches: 13. CDR3 size: 18 residues. Germline loops: CDR1 SGHTA, CDR2 FQGNSA. The CDR3 reads CASSLSGTSGSLNNEQFF. The CDR3 DNA follows: TGTGCCAGCAGCCTCAGCGGGACTAGCGGGTCCCTCAACAATGAGCAGTTCTTC.

The chain couples TRBV5-1 to TRBJ2-3; D may be TRBD2 (6 bases). V was clipped by 3 bases and J by 6 bases, with 17 bases between them. Germline lookup yields CDR1 SGHRS and CDR2 YFSETQ. The CDR3 runs 15 residues. In DNA, the CDR3 is TGCGCCAGCAGCTGGAGGGCAGGGCAGAGGGATACGCAGTATTTT. Its protein is CASSWRAGQRDTQYF. Variable domain in full (rest from reference TRBV5-1 and TRBJ2-3): KAGVTQTPRYLIKTRGQQVTLSCSPISGHRSVSWYQQTPGQGLQFLFEYFSETQRNKGNFPGRFSGRQFSNSRSEMNVSTLELGDSALYLCASSWRAGQRDTQYFGPGTRLTVL.

V usage is TRBV6-1 and J usage is TRBJ2-2; weak D call: TRBD1 (6 bases). Germline CDR1 is MNHNS and CDR2 is SASEGT. The CDR3 spans 14 residues. The germline V and J ends were trimmed by 10 bases and 4 bases, with 16 bases remaining between them. CDR3 residues: CANQEQGITGELFF. CDR3 nucleotide sequence: TGTGCCAACCAAGAACAGGGAATCACCGGGGAGCTGTTTTTT.

This chain links TRBV28 with TRBJ2-7; 8 nucleotides line up with TRBD1. V dropped 6 bases and J dropped 2; count of bases not matched to a gene: 3. Germline CDR1 reads MDHEN; CDR2 reads SYDVKM. The CDR3 is made up of 13 amino acids. The CDR3 protein is CASRQGVTYEQYF. The CDR3 region has the DNA TGTGCCAGCAGACAGGGGGTGACCTACGAGCAGTACTTC.

This chain connects TRBV4-1 to TRBJ2-1; TRBD2 is a possible D gene (6 bases). Germline V gives CDR1 MGHRA, CDR2 YSYEKL. V lost 1 base to trimming and J lost 5 bases, with 21 bases between them. The CDR3 extends over 18 amino acids. CDR3 protein: CASSQGPPLAGPHNEQFF. Written as DNA, the CDR3 is TGCGCCAGCAGCCAAGGCCCACCCCTTGCGGGACCGCACAATGAGCAGTTCTTC.

The chain employs TRBV15 and TRBJ2-7; no definite D call. Trimming cost V 0 bases and J 3 bases, with 9 bases left between them. CDR3 length: 14 residues. Germline V CDR1 and CDR2: LNHNV, YYDKDF (reference sequence). Written as DNA, the CDR3 is TGTGCCACCAGCAGAGATAGGAGAGACTACGAGCAGTACTTC. It specifies CATSRDRRDYEQYF. Full variable domain (remainder filled in from reference TRBV15 and TRBJ2-7): DAMVIQNPRYQVTQFGKPVTLSCSQTLNHNVMYWYQQKSSQAPKLLFHYYDKDFNNEADTPDNFQSRRPNTSFCFLDIRSPGLGDTAMYLCATSRDRRDYEQYFGPGTRLTVT.

The rearrangement links TRBV7-6 to TRBJ2-3; D might be TRBD1 (5 bases). The germline gives CDR1 SGHVS, CDR2 FNYEAQ. V gave up 5 bases and J gave up 7 bases, with 25 bases separating them. The length of the CDR3 is 17 residues. The CDR3 sequence: CASSAVLGQELGNTQYF. In DNA, the CDR3 is TGTGCCAGCAGCGCTGTCCTAGGACAAGAACTGGGGAATACGCAGTATTTT.

The rearrangement links TRBV9 to TRBJ2-5, with a tentative D call TRBD2 (5 bases). The V gene lost 4 bases and the J gene lost 3 bases, with 10 bases spanning the gap. The germline V gene encodes CDR1 SGDLS and CDR2 YYNGEE. The CDR3 is made up of 13 amino acids. This CDR3 reads CASSLQEEETQYF. The CDR3 nucleotides are TGTGCCAGCAGCCTTCAGGAGGAAGAGACCCAGTACTTC.